The 15 T cell receptor beta chains listed next were all sequenced from one sample in a study of T-cell memory formation after mild COVID-19 (dated by TCRdb to about 2021). Libraries came from 5' RACE. Sequencer: Illumina NovaSeq 6000. TCRdb applied fastp at Q25 and MiXCR to the public reads, then kept only in-frame beta chains. When rows share a CDR3 protein, they turn into one entry using the most common DNA and genes. The sample table records hundreds of thousands of distinct CDR3 sequences; more than 20% of these occur just once. The ten largest clones take up about 21% of the sample. The sample comprised PBMCs or a T cell subset sorted from them (not recorded which). The receptors were sampled from a man between 18 and 35 years old who had mild COVID-19 (a few samples of this study predate the infection). The sample titles of this study are shuffled in the database, so cell type and time point are left out; the donor was told from shared clones.

The J gene is TRBJ2-3, the V gene TRBV5-1; 9 bases agree with TRBD1. The junction had 9 bases not matched to a gene; V was cut back by 1 base and J by 0 bases. Germline V CDR1 and CDR2: SGHRS, YFSETQ. The CDR3 is 18 amino acids. DNA for the CDR3: TGCGCCAGCAGCTTGACCGGGGGACAGGGATTGAGCACAGATACGCAGTATTTT. This translates into CASSLTGGQGLSTDTQYF.

The V and J genes are TRBV7-2 and TRBJ1-2; 11 bases map to TRBD1. The V gene end was trimmed by 5 bases and the J gene end by 7 bases; junction bases not matched to a gene: 3. Per the germline V gene, CDR1 is SGHTA and CDR2 is FQGNSA. The CDR3 has 13 residues. CDR3 DNA: TGTGCCAGCAGCCCGGGACAGGGGGTTGGCTACACCTTC. As protein: CASSPGQGVGYTF.

This clonotype was observed at least ten times. A read error may account for a junction end that differs from germline. The rearrangement uses TRBV5-1 and TRBJ1-1, with D unresolved. There are 12 residues in the CDR3. CDR1 SGHRS and CDR2 YFSETQ come from the germline V gene. The CDR3 bases are TGTGCCAGCAGTTCAGGGAACACTGAAGCTTTCTTT. The encoded protein is CASSSGNTEAFF.

At least ten counts were recorded for this clonotype. V usage is TRBV11-2 and J usage is TRBJ2-5; 8 nucleotides line up with TRBD2. Trimming removed 5 bases from V and 5 bases from J; junction bases left unmatched: 4. Germline CDR1 is SGHAT and CDR2 is FQNNGV. The CDR3 sequence is 13 residues long. CDR3 DNA: TGTGCCAGCAGCCGTAGCGGGGTGGAGACCCAGTACTTC. This sequence encodes CASSRSGVETQYF.

For the CDR3, the DNA is TGTGCCAGCAGCCAATGGTCGGCAGCCTACGAGCAGTACGTC. It is translated as CASSQWSAAYEQYV. The chain links TRBV14 to TRBJ2-7; D call uncertain. The CDR3 spans 14 residues. Trimming took 2 bases from V and 2 from J, leaving 10 bases between them. Germline V gene data show CDR1 as SGHDN and CDR2 as FVKESK.

This clonotype was picked up a small number of times. The chain couples TRBV5-1 to TRBJ2-7; possible D gene TRBD2, 5 bases. V shed 8 bases and J shed 3 bases, with 21 bases lying between them. CDR1 is SGHRS, CDR2 YFSETQ, per germline. The CDR3 runs 15 residues. CDR3 bases: TGCGCCAGTGGATGGGGAGCAGGAAGAGGCTACGAGCAGTACTTC. This encodes CASGWGAGRGYEQYF. The full variable domain, in which reference TRBV5-1 and TRBJ2-7 provide the parts outside the CDR3, is KAGVTQTPRYLIKTRGQQVTLSCSPISGHRSVSWYQQTPGQGLQFLFEYFSETQRNKGNFPGRFSGRQFSNSRSEMNVSTLELGDSALYLCASGWGAGRGYEQYFGPGTRLTVT.

This clonotype was detected only a few times. The chain joins TRBV4-1 to TRBJ1-2; D is uncertain. The V gene's germline CDR1 is MGHRA and CDR2 YSYEKL. The CDR3 consists of 14 residues. V gave up 2 bases and J gave up 8 bases, with 15 bases separating them. The CDR3 protein is CASSQLRVDQGYTF. DNA of the CDR3: TGCGCCAGCAGCCAACTTAGGGTGGATCAGGGCTACACCTTC.

V and J are TRBV27 and TRBJ2-5; D remains ambiguous. Trimming pared 5 bases from V and 5 bases from J, leaving 12 bases between. CDR3 length equals 13 residues. Germline values: CDR1 MNHEY, CDR2 SMNVEV (reference sequence). The DNA of the CDR3 is TGTGCCAGCAGTCGAAGGCGTTTCGAGACCCAGTACTTC. Translating it yields CASSRRRFETQYF.

V is TRBV29-1 and J is TRBJ1-1; tentative D call: TRBD1 (5 bases). V was shortened by 7 bases and J by 3 bases, with 12 bases between the two germline ends. Germline CDR1 reads SQVTM; CDR2 reads ANQGSEA. The CDR3 is made up of 12 amino acids. CDR3: CSAGGRYTEAFF. The CDR3 DNA follows: TGCAGCGCTGGGGGGAGGTACACTGAAGCTTTCTTT.

The J gene is TRBJ1-2, the V gene TRBV7-8, with D maybe TRBD1 (6 bases). Germline values: CDR1 SGHVS, CDR2 FQNEAQ. There are 16 residues in the CDR3. V was cut by 9 bases and J by 8 bases, with 28 bases left in between. The CDR3 coding sequence is TGTGCCAGTGTTGCCCTACCGGAGGGGGGGACTTTAGGCTACACCTTC. Protein sequence: CASVALPEGGTLGYTF.

This clonotype has more than one count but fewer than ten. The J gene is TRBJ2-7, the V gene TRBV20-1; the D gene could be TRBD1 or TRBD2 (5 bases each). V was cut by 6 bases and J by 2 bases, with 14 bases left in between. CDR1 DFQATT and CDR2 SNEGSKA come from the germline V gene (reference sequence). The CDR3 length is 13 residues. CDR3: CSAESRGTYEQYF. DNA of the CDR3: TGCAGTGCGGAGTCGAGGGGAACCTACGAGCAGTACTTC.

The chain links TRBV4-3 to TRBJ2-7; D remains unclear. Trimming stripped 0 bases from V and 4 bases from J, with 13 bases between. From germline, CDR1 is LGHNA and CDR2 YSLEER. This CDR3 contains 15 residues. The CDR3 loop reads CASSQDPGYLYEQYF. Written as DNA, the CDR3 is TGCGCCAGCAGCCAAGATCCCGGATACTTATACGAGCAGTACTTC.

This clonotype has only a few counts. The chain recombines TRBV7-2 with TRBJ2-5; TRBD2 aligns across 9 bases. With V trimmed by 6 bases and J by 4 bases, 9 bases remained unmatched. Per the germline V gene, CDR1 is SGHTA and CDR2 is FQGNSA. This CDR3 spans 15 amino acids. CDR3 region: CASSFNSGGTETQYF. CDR3 DNA sequence: TGTGCCAGCAGTTTTAACAGCGGGGGGACAGAGACCCAGTACTTC.

The V call is TRBV7-3, the J call TRBJ2-3, with 8 bases aligning to TRBD2. The germline V gene has CDR1 SGHTA and CDR2 FQGTGA. The CDR3 is 12 residues long. The CDR3: CASGAGGDTQYF. CDR3 coding DNA: TGTGCGAGCGGGGCGGGGGGCGATACGCAGTATTTT. The entire variable domain, with the rest obtained from reference TRBV7-3 and TRBJ2-3, is as follows: GAGVSQTPSNKVTEKGKYVELRCDPISGHTALYWYRQSLGQGPEFLIYFQGTGAADDSGLPNDRFFAVRPEGSVSTLKIQRTERGDSAVYLCASGAGGDTQYFGPGTRLTVL.

This clonotype showed up just a few times. This rearrangement joins TRBV28 to TRBJ1-1; D may be TRBD1 (5 bases). CDR3 length: 13 amino acids. V was cut by 2 bases and J by 11 bases, with 15 bases left in between. Germline CDR1 reads MDHEN; CDR2 reads SYDVKM. CDR3 residues: CASSLSAQGPAFF. The CDR3, as DNA: TGTGCCAGCAGTTTAAGCGCGCAGGGCCCGGCTTTCTTT.